This TCR beta chain was sequenced in a study of shared clonotypes between healthy human individuals. Study results and limitations: Sampling used blood alone; tissue repertoires probably differ.

Data came from immunoSEQ multiplex PCR; TCRdb stores just in-frame clones and leaves some out. The repertoire holds roughly 2 million clones, around 95% seen once, with around 0.13% in the top ten. A note on this clone: Antigen specificity is unknown. This same CDR3 is encoded by further DNA sequences in the sample.

The germline CDR1 and CDR2 sequences are MNHEY and SVGAGI. V shed 6 bases, J shed 2 bases, and the junction held 6 bases outside the gene matches. The CDR3 runs to 14 residues. Sequenced material: naive CD4+ T cells sorted from blood. Stated subset: CD45RA+ positively selected. The genes are TRBV6-5 and TRBJ2-7; 8 nucleotides line up with TRBD2. The origin of this receptor is a man between 18 and 35 years old in good health. The CDR3 protein is CASSPAGGTYEQYF. The CDR3 nucleotides are TGTGCCAGCAGCCCCGCGGGGGGTACCTACGAGCAGTACTTC.